These 4 T cell receptor beta chains came from one sample sequenced in a study of blood T cell repertoires in COVID-19. Libraries were prepared by immunoSEQ multiplex PCR; TCRdb keeps only in-frame clonotypes and omits some of them. This sample has 100,000 to 150,000 clones, with roughly 88% found just once. Source material: peripheral blood. All receptors come from a man between 50 and 59 years old with acute or convalescent COVID-19.

This sequence joins TRBV30 and TRBJ1-5; D gene ambiguous. V was shortened by 0 bases and J by 4 bases, with 13 bases between the two germline ends. The length of the CDR3 is 15 residues. CDR1 is GTSNPN, CDR2 SVGIG, per germline (reference sequence). CDR3 DNA: TGTGCCTGGAGTGTAACGGCAGGCTTTAATCAGCCCCAGCATTTT. The encoded protein is CAWSVTAGFNQPQHF.

The chain uses TRBV11-3 and TRBJ2-5; perhaps TRBD2 as D (6 bases). Looked up from germline, CDR1 is SGHNT and CDR2 is YENEEA. The V and J ends lost 0 bases and 5 bases respectively, with 19 bases between them. The CDR3 consists of 17 residues. CDR3 nucleotides: TGTGCCAGCAGCTTAGACTTTTCGGGAGTTGGGGTGGAGACCCAGTACTTC. Amino acid sequence: CASSLDFSGVGVETQYF.

This clone was seen a handful of times. J is TRBJ2-7 and V is TRBV30; possibly TRBD2 for D (6 bases). CDR3 length: 13 amino acids. Looked up from germline, CDR1 is GTSNPN and CDR2 is SVGIG (reference sequence). The V and J ends lost 4 bases and 0 bases respectively, with 10 bases between them. This chain's CDR3 is CAWIRRGSYEQYF. The CDR3 region has the DNA TGTGCCTGGATAAGGCGGGGCTCCTACGAGCAGTACTTC.

This clone was observed a handful of times. This chain uses TRBV12-3 or TRBV12-4 with TRBJ2-2, with TRBD1 matching over 7 bases. Unmatched junction bases numbered 4, after V lost 6 bases and J lost 6 bases. This CDR3 comprises 13 residues. CDR3 sequence: CASSTGAPGELFF. CDR3 in DNA: TGTGCCAGCAGCACAGGGGCCCCCGGGGAGCTGTTTTTT.